These 10 T cell receptor beta chains came from one sample sequenced in a study of tumor T cells in aggressive B-cell lymphoma. TCRdb keeps only in-frame clones here, not all; method: immunoSEQ multiplex PCR. This table holds about 3,300 clones, around nine tenths found once. Sequencing was done on a sample of tumor tissue. The receptors shown here come from an adult with diffuse large B cell lymphoma.

The chain combines TRBV19 with TRBJ1-2; 11 bases agree with TRBD1. The CDR3 has 15 residues. With 10 bases clipped from V and 2 bases from J, the junction kept 9 bases outside the gene matches. Germline V gene lookup returns CDR1 LNHDA and CDR2 SQIVND (reference sequence). CDR3 sequence reads: CATSDRGLKNYGYTF. The CDR3 nucleotides read TGTGCCACCTCGGACAGGGGGCTTAAGAACTATGGCTACACCTTC.

This clone came up once. The chain employs TRBV18 and TRBJ1-1, with 8 bases identical to TRBD1. V lost 5 bases, J lost 3 bases, and 8 bases stayed unmatched. CDR3 length: 15 amino acids. Germline assignment: CDR1 KGHSH and CDR2 LQKENI. CDR3 in DNA: TGTGCCAGCTCAAACGGACAGGGTATGTACACTGAAGCTTTCTTT. It yields the protein CASSNGQGMYTEAFF.

The chain recombines TRBV19 with TRBJ2-2, with a weak D call TRBD2 (6 bases). Germline assignment: CDR1 LNHDA and CDR2 SQIVND (reference sequence). Trimming cost V 3 bases and J 5 bases, with 10 bases left between them. The length of the CDR3 is 14 residues. The CDR3 is CASSIPGTTGELFF. In nucleotides, the CDR3 is TGTGCCAGTAGTATCCCCGGGACTACCGGGGAGCTGTTTTTT.

This clone was picked up one time. The chain uses TRBV27 and TRBJ1-4; D unclear. V lost 3 bases and J 3 bases, leaving 11 bases between the germline ends. The CDR3 covers 15 residues. The germline V gene encodes CDR1 MNHEY and CDR2 SMNVEV (reference sequence). CDR3 DNA: TGTGCCAGCAGTTTTTTGAGTTCCTCTAATGAAAAACTGTTTTTT. Its translation is CASSFLSSSNEKLFF.

This clone has only a few counts. The J gene is TRBJ1-1, the V gene TRBV19, with D unresolved. The V gene lost 7 bases and the J gene lost 1 base, with 16 bases spanning the gap. The CDR3 is 15 residues long. Germline values: CDR1 LNHDA, CDR2 SQIVND (reference sequence). The CDR3 DNA sequence: TGTGCCAGTATAGAGGGATCGTACCCGAACACTGAAGCTTTCTTT. Its translation: CASIEGSYPNTEAFF. The full variable domain, its missing parts supplied by reference TRBV19 and TRBJ1-1, is DGGITQSPKYLFRKEGQNVTLSCEQNLNHDAMYWYRQDPGQGLRLIYYSQIVNDFQKGDIAEGYSVSREKKESFPLTVTSAQKNPTAFYLCASIEGSYPNTEAFFGQGTRLTVV.

The chain is built from TRBV19 and TRBJ1-5; D is possibly TRBD1 (5 bases). Germline values: CDR1 LNHDA, CDR2 SQIVND (reference sequence). V dropped 8 bases and J dropped 7 bases, with 21 bases sitting between them. This CDR3 is 15 amino acids long. The CDR3 DNA sequence: TGTGCCAGTCAGGGCCATGGTGTAGGGCGGCAGCCCCAGCATTTT. Protein product: CASQGHGVGRQPQHF.

This clone showed up just a few times. The chain uses TRBV19 and TRBJ1-3; the D gene is possibly TRBD1 (6 bases). The CDR3 has 15 amino acids. From germline, CDR1 is LNHDA and CDR2 SQIVND (reference sequence). The V gene lost 1 base and the J gene lost 5 bases, with 12 bases spanning the gap. The CDR3 nucleotides are TGTGCCAGTAGTATAGGGACAGCGAAAAGAAACACCATATATTTT. It specifies CASSIGTAKRNTIYF.

This chain connects TRBV2 to TRBJ2-2, with 10 bases that match TRBD2. The CDR3 runs 15 residues. Looked up from germline, CDR1 is SNHLY and CDR2 is FYNNEI. Trimming at V came to 1 base and at J to 5 bases, leaving 1 base not matched to a gene. As DNA, the CDR3 is TGTGCCAGCAGTGAAGTAGCGGGAGGTACCGGGGAGCTGTTTTTT. It yields the protein CASSEVAGGTGELFF.

The chain combines TRBV19 with TRBJ2-7; TRBD1 agrees at 9 bases. Germline lookup yields CDR1 LNHDA and CDR2 SQIVND (reference sequence). Trimming removed 5 bases from V and 1 base from J; junction bases left unmatched: 6. The CDR3 has 15 amino acids. CDR3 protein: CASSDPGQGSYEQYF. The CDR3 region has the DNA TGTGCCAGTAGTGACCCGGGACAGGGATCCTACGAGCAGTACTTC.

V gene TRBV9 combines with J gene TRBJ2-6; 7 positions agree with TRBD2. The germline CDR1 and CDR2 sequences are SGDLS and YYNGEE. The CDR3 has 15 residues. Trimming took 3 bases from V and 0 from J; bases not matched to a gene: 0. CDR3 DNA: TGTGCCAGCAGCGGCGGGGGCTCTGGGGCCAACGTCCTGACTTTC. It is translated as CASSGGGSGANVLTF.